Listed below are T cell receptor beta chains from one sample, sequenced in a study of blood T cells in healthy people across ages. TCRdb independently ran MiXCR on the 5' RACE reads; one entry per CDR3 protein. The table lists around 1,500,000 distinct CDR3 sequences, roughly 27% of them singletons. Sequenced sample: blood. These TCRs come from a woman aged 25 to 39 in good health. CDR3s include the opening cysteine and the closing phenylalanine or tryptophan.

J | V | CDR3
TRBJ2-7 | TRBV5-5 | CASSLAGIGNYEQYF
TRBJ2-2 | TRBV7-2 | CASSLRTSTGERFF
TRBJ1-4 | TRBV7-2 | CASSSTVTNEKLFF
TRBJ2-5 | TRBV27 | CASHGGSGTGGETQYF
TRBJ2-7 | TRBV13 | CASSSKSREREQYF
TRBJ2-7 | TRBV20-1 | CSASSGLPRYEQYF
TRBJ2-1 | TRBV10-3 | CAISESSGLPNERFF
NA | TRBV11-2 | CASSQADNYEQYF
TRBJ2-7 | TRBV7-9 | CASSFPTSGNEQYF
TRBJ2-3 | TRBV9 | CDSSASLRTDTQYF
TRBJ2-1 | TRBV20-1 | CGARDGTSGDYNEQFF
TRBJ2-3 | TRBV10-3 | CAISGTSGGLLTLTDTQYF
TRBJ2-5 | TRBV7-2 | CASSLAQVWETQYF
TRBJ2-5 | TRBV5-1 | CASSPARRRETQYF
TRBJ2-1 | TRBV20-1 | CSAKDRATYNEQFF
TRBJ1-2 | TRBV7-9 | CASSLAVGSGYTF
TRBJ2-2 | TRBV6-6 | CASRGGADTGELFF